These 3 T cell receptor beta chains share one sample of origin, sequenced in a study of T cells in Graves' hyperthyroidism and ophthalmopathy. Amplification of TCR beta CDR3 regions was performed using RNA transcripts as template. A first-round RT-PCR of the TCR CDR3 used the HTBI primer set. TCRdb processed the multiplex PCR reads anew with MiXCR; each CDR3 protein has one entry. The data show hundreds of thousands of distinct CDR3 sequences, roughly 14% seen once. The sample taken for sequencing was blood. Every receptor here comes from a woman in her forties or fifties with Graves' ophthalmopathy.

In this sample, this clonotype turned up many times. The gene calls are TRBV24-1 and TRBJ2-3, with 11 bases aligning to TRBD2. J lost 2 bases, V lost 3 bases, and 15 bases had no gene match. CDR3 length equals 20 residues. Per germline, CDR1 KGHDR and CDR2 SFDVKD. This CDR3 is CATSDPLAGGPQFNTDTQYF. CDR3 sequence (DNA): TGTGCCACCAGTGATCCATTAGCGGGAGGGCCTCAATTCAACACAGATACGCAGTATTTT.

This rearrangement joins TRBV6-1 to TRBJ1-2; D ambiguous. CDR3 size: 11 residues. Germline CDR1 MNHNS, CDR2 SASEGT. With 5 bases removed from V and 9 bases from J, the gap between germline ends came to 10 bases. DNA of the CDR3: TGTGCCAGCAGTCCCCAATGGAGCTACACCTTC. Translation gives CASSPQWSYTF.

This clonotype was seen at least ten times. The V gene is TRBV7-9, the J gene TRBJ1-1; 8 bases match TRBD1. The CDR3 runs 14 residues. J gave up 8 bases and V 4 bases, and 9 bases lay outside the gene matches. Germline lookup yields CDR1 SEHNR and CDR2 FQNEAQ (reference sequence). CDR3 nucleotide sequence: TGTGCCAGCAGCTATAGGACAGGGACTTTCGAAGCTTTCTTT. This codes for CASSYRTGTFEAFF.